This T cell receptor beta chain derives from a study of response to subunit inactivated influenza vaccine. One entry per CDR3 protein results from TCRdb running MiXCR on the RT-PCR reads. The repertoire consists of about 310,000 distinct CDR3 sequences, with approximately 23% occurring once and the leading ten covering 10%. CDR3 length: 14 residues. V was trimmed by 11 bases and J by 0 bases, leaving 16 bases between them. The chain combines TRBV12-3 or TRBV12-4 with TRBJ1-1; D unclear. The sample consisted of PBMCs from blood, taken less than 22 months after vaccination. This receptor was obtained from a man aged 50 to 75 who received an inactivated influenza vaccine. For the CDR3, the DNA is TGTGCCTGCACCCTTAGGAGTTTGAACACTGAAGCTTTCTTT. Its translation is CACTLRSLNTEAFF.